The 3 T cell receptor beta chains presented below share a single source sample, sequenced in a study of identical twins. TCRdb itself ran the 5' RACE reads through MiXCR, one entry per CDR3 protein. The sample contains roughly 690,000 distinct CDR3 sequences, around 6% of which appear only once. The specimen sequenced was naive T cells sorted from blood. Source of these receptors: a man aged 18-30 years in good health.

The chain links TRBV21-1 to TRBJ1-2; TRBD1, the table's D call, lacks a check against the DNA. TRBV21-1 is listed as a pseudogene. This CDR3 is built from 17 residues. CDR3 bases: TGTGCCAGCAGCAAAGCACGTGAGGGGGCGCGAAATTATGGCTACATCTTC. Its translation is CASSKAREGARNYGYIF.

This clonotype was picked up a small number of times. This chain links TRBV28 with TRBJ2-7; D gene uncertain. V lost 1 base to trimming and J lost 0 bases, with 13 bases between them. This CDR3 comprises 16 residues. The germline gives CDR1 MDHEN, CDR2 SYDVKM. The CDR3, as DNA: TGTGCCAGCAGTTTATTTACGGCGAAGAGCTCCTACGAGCAGTACTTC. It translates to CASSLFTAKSSYEQYF.

This clonotype was seen a handful of times. Written as DNA, the CDR3 is TGTGCCAGCAGCTTACGCGGGAGTGGTGAGCAGTTCTTC. It yields the protein CASSLRGSGEQFF. The genes are TRBV7-9 and TRBJ2-1; the match to TRBD2 covers 7 bases. The CDR3 is 13 residues long. V lost 2 bases, J lost 9 bases, and 4 bases stayed unmatched. The germline gives CDR1 SEHNR, CDR2 FQNEAQ (reference sequence). Looking up the rest from reference TRBV7-9 and TRBJ2-1 gives the full variable domain: DTGVSQNPRHKITKRGQNVTFRCDPISEHNRLYWYRQTLGQGPEFLTYFQNEAQLEKSRLLSDRFSAERPKGSFSTLEIQRTEQGDSAMYLCASSLRGSGEQFFGPGTRLTVL.